The clone carrying this T cell receptor beta chain was recorded a few times. The antigen is undetermined. This CDR3 region has 14 residues. V lost 2 bases and J 1 base, leaving 5 bases between the germline ends. The germline gives CDR1 KGHDR, CDR2 SFDVKD. TCRdb reanalysed the 5' RACE reads using MiXCR and keeps one entry per CDR3 protein. The repertoire has 550,000 to 600,000 distinct CDR3 sequences, roughly 17% of them found once; the top ten carry approximately 8.1%. These data are taken from a study of T-cell memory formation after mild COVID-19. Study-wide background: TCR clusters largely stayed donor specific.

Notes on the study in general: Clones shrinking between day 15 and 85 showed a balanced CD4/CD8 split, and those that grew later tilted toward CD4+. The CD4+ clones that contracted clustered mainly within CM and EM, and the CD8+ clones concentrated in EMRA. Certain responding clones were present in pre-infection memory, suggesting participation of cross-reactive memory.

The chain couples TRBV24-1 to TRBJ1-5; D unclear. The receptor comes from an adult woman who had mild COVID-19 (a few samples of this study predate the infection). Cell type and time point are not known. Sequencing was done on a sample of PBMCs or a T cell subset sorted from them (not recorded which). The CDR3 bases are TGTGCCACCAGTGATTGGGGAAGCAATCAGCCCCAGCATTTT. The encoded protein is CATSDWGSNQPQHF.